This T cell receptor beta chain originates from a study of T cells in Graves' hyperthyroidism and ophthalmopathy. Looking at the study overall: Before any treatment, at initial diagnosis, peripheral blood was collected.

Ophthalmopathy patients showed a Clinical Activity Score of at least 3, NOSPECS grade of at least 4 and duration under 3 months. CDR3 length: 15 residues. The germline gives CDR1 SGHKS, CDR2 YYEKEE (reference sequence). The germline V and J ends were trimmed by 0 bases and 2 bases, with 11 bases remaining between them. Points on this clonotype: Antigen specificity is unknown.

TCR beta CDR3 regions were amplified from RNA. The TCR CDR3 was amplified in a first-round RT-PCR using the HTBI primer set. From the multiplex PCR reads, TCRdb called clonotypes with MiXCR, one entry per CDR3 protein. The sample yields some 340,000 distinct CDR3 sequences, roughly 13% seen once. Study findings and constraints: Ophthalmopathy got predicted by the model a median roughly 6.4 months before its onset.

The sequence derives from a middle-aged woman with Graves' ophthalmopathy. This sequence joins TRBV5-5 and TRBJ1-1; the D gene is possibly TRBD1 (5 bases). Sample: blood. CDR3 protein: CASSLVWGENTEAFF. The DNA for the CDR3 is TGTGCCAGCAGCTTGGTGTGGGGGGAAAACACTGAAGCTTTCTTT.